This T cell receptor (beta chain) was recovered during a study of CD8 T cells in ankylosing spondylitis. The CDR3 has 20 amino acids. V lost 1 base, J lost 0 bases, and 22 bases lay in between. Germline V gene sequence: CDR1 DFQATT, CDR2 SNEGSKA (reference sequence). With regard to this clonotype: Its antigen is as yet unknown.

Quantitative molecular-barcoded 5'-RACE generated the TCR beta libraries. TCRdb itself ran the 5' RACE reads through MiXCR, one entry per CDR3 protein. The sample consists of 300,000 to 350,000 distinct CDR3 sequences, about 9.9% of them appearing once. Findings and limits, study-wide: Clones tied to disease were said to be significantly enriched in matched ankylosing spondylitis synovial fluid. Peripheral blood samples showed relatively rare disease-linked clones, and these clones were CD8+.

The sample comprised blood, either unsorted or a sorted T cell fraction (not recorded which). The chain carries TRBV20-1 and TRBJ2-6, with a tentative D call TRBD2 (5 bases). The clonotype was recovered from a female donor with ankylosing spondylitis or in good health (not recorded which). CDR3 DNA sequence: TGCAGTGCTAGAGCTACAAGTTCCGGACGGGATCACTCTGGGGCCAACGTCCTGACTTTC. Encoded protein: CSARATSSGRDHSGANVLTF.